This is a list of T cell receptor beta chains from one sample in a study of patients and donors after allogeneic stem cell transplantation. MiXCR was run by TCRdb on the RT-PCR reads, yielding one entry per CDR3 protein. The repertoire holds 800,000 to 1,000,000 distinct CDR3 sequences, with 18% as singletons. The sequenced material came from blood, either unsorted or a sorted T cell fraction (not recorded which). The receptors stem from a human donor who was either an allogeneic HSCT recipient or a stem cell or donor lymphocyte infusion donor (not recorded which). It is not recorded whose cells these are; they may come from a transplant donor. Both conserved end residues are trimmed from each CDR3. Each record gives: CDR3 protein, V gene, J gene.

CDR3aa: ASSVGAGGEETQY; v_gene: TRBV9; j_gene: TRBJ2-5
CDR3aa: ASSALPGQTGELF; v_gene: TRBV12-3/TRBV12-4; j_gene: TRBJ2-2
CDR3aa: ASSYDVAGRKETQY; v_gene: TRBV18; j_gene: TRBJ2-5
CDR3aa: SAASGVCSYEQY; v_gene: TRBV29-1; j_gene: TRBJ2-7
CDR3aa: ASREGATGGNGYT; v_gene: TRBV6-1; j_gene: TRBJ1-2
CDR3aa: SVPAGGRETQY; v_gene: TRBV29-1; j_gene: TRBJ2-5
CDR3aa: ASSQPPNTQY; v_gene: TRBV5-1; j_gene: TRBJ2-3
CDR3aa: ASTVVAGATEQF; v_gene: TRBV6-1; j_gene: TRBJ2-1
CDR3aa: ASSSAGSLTDTQY; v_gene: TRBV9; j_gene: TRBJ2-3
CDR3aa: ASSLALAGVEQY; v_gene: TRBV7-9; j_gene: TRBJ2-7
CDR3aa: ASSHSGEMDQPQH; v_gene: TRBV7-8; j_gene: TRBJ1-5
CDR3aa: ASRWTEATNEKLF; v_gene: TRBV12-3/TRBV12-4; j_gene: TRBJ1-4
CDR3aa: SATGPGNYGYT; v_gene: TRBV20-1; j_gene: TRBJ1-2
CDR3aa: AISTSGGSSYNEQF; v_gene: TRBV10-3; j_gene: TRBJ2-1